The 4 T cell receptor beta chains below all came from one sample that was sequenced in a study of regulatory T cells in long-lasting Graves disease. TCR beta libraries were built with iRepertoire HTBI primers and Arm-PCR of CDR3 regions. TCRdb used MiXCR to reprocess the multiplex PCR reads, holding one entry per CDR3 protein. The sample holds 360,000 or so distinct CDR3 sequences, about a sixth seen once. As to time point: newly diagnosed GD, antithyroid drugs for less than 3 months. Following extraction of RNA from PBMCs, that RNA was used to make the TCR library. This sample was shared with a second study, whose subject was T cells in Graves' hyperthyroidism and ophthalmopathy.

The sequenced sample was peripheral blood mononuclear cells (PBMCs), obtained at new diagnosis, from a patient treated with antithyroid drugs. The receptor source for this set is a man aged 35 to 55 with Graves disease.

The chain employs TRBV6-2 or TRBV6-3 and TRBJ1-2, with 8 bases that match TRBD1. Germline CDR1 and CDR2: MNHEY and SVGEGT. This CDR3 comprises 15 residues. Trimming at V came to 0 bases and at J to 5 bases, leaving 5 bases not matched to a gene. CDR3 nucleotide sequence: TGTGCCAGCAGTTACTCGACAGGGGACAAGTATGGCTACACCTTC. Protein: CASSYSTGDKYGYTF.

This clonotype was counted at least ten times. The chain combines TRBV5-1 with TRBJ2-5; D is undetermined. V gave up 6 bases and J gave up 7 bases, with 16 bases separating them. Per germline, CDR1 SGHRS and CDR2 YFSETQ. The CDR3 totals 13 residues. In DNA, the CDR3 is TGCGCCAGCACCAAGGGTCTGTCGGGGACCCAGTACTTC. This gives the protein CASTKGLSGTQYF. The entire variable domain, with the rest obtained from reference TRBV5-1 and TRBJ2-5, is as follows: KAGVTQTPRYLIKTRGQQVTLSCSPISGHRSVSWYQQTPGQGLQFLFEYFSETQRNKGNFPGRFSGRQFSNSRSEMNVSTLELGDSALYLCASTKGLSGTQYFGPGTRLLVL.

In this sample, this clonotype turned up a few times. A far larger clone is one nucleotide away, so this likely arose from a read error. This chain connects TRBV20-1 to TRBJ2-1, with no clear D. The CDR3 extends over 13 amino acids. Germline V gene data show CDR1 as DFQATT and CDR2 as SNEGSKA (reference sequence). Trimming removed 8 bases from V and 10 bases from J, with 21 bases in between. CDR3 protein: CSTPGRFRVEQFF. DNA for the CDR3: TGCAGTACCCCGGGCAGGTTCCGTGTCGAGCAGTTCTTC.

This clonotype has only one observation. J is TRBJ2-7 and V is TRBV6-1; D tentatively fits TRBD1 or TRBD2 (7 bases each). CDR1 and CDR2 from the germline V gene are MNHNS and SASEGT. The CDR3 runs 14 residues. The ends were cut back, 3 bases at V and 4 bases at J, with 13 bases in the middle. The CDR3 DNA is TGTGCCAGCAGTGAGGGAGGGGGCAAGTACGAGCAGTACTTC. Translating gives CASSEGGGKYEQYF.